The entry that follows covers one T cell receptor (beta chain) sequence. This entry belongs to a study of sequential checkpoint blockade in melanoma. Study-level background: Randomization was 1:1 between first-line nivolumab→ipilimumab and ipilimumab→nivolumab.

Regarding treatment: randomized to nivolumab then ipilimumab (arm A) or the reverse (arm B). The CDR3 runs to 14 residues. From germline, CDR1 is SNHLY and CDR2 FYNNEI. Trimming shortened V by 9 bases and J by 2 bases, and 15 bases separated the two germline ends. The table came from immunoSEQ multiplex PCR; TCRdb's copy has only in-frame clones and leaves some out. The data show fewer than 20,000 clones, 60% to 75% seen once. This chain links TRBV2 with TRBJ2-3; D is unresolved. This clonotype originated in a human donor with melanoma. The specimen was tumor tissue (inferred from file names), collected from a patient given nivolumab and ipilimumab in sequence. The CDR3 coding sequence is TGTGCCAGTAGTCCTCTCGACCTCACAGATACGCAGTATTTT. This translates into CASSPLDLTDTQYF.